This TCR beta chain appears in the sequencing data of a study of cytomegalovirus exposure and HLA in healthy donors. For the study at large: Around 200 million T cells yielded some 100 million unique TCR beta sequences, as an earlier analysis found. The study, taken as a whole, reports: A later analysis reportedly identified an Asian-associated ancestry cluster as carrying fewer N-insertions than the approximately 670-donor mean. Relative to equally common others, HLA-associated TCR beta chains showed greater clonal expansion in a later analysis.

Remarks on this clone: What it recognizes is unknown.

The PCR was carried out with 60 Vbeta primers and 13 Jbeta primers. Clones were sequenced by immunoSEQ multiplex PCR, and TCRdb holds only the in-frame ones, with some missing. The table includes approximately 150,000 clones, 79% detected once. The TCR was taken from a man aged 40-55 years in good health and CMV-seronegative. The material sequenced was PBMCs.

CDR3 amino acids: CASSGGRTSSYNEQFF. CDR3 DNA sequence: TGTGCCAGCAGCGGCGGGCGGACTAGCTCCTACAATGAGCAGTTCTTC. This chain links TRBV5-5 with TRBJ2-1; TRBD2 matches 7 bases. Trimming took 4 bases from V and 0 from J; bases not matched to a gene: 7. From germline, CDR1 is SGHKS and CDR2 YYEKEE (reference sequence). CDR3 length equals 16 residues.